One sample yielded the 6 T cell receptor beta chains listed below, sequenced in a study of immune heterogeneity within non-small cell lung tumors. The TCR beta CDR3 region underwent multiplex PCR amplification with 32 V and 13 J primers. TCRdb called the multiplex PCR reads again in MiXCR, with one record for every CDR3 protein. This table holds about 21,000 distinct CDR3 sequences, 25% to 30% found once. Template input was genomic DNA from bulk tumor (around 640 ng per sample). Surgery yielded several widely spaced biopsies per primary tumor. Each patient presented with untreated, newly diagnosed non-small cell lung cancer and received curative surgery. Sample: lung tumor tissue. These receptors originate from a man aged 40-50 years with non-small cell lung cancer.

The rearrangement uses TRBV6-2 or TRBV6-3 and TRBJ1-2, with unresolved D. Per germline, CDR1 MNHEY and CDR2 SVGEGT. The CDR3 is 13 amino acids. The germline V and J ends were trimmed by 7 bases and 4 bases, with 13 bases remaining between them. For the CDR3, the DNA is TGTGCCAGCACGAGAGCAGTTGGCTATGGCTACACCTTC. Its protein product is CASTRAVGYGYTF.

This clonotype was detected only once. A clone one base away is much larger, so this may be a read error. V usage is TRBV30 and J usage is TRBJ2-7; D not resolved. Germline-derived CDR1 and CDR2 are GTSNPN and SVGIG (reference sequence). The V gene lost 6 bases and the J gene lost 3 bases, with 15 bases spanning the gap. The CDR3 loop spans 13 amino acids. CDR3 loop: CACRALTNYEQYF. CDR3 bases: TGTGCCTGTAGGGCCCTAACTAACTACGAGCAGTACTTC.

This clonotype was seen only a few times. CDR3 in amino acids: CASSPTQAGGSQYF. The CDR3 region has the DNA TGTGCCAGCTCACCAACCCAGGCCGGCGGGTCGCAGTACTTC. V is TRBV18 and J is TRBJ2-7; a possible D gene is TRBD2 (5 bases). CDR1 and CDR2 (germline): KGHSH, LQKENI. V was clipped by 2 bases and J by 9 bases, with 17 bases between them. There are 14 residues in the CDR3.

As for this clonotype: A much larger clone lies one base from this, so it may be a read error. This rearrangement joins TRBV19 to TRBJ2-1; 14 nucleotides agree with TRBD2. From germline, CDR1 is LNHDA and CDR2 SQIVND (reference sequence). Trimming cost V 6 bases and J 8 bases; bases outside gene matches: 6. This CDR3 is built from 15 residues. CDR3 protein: CASRLGLAGVYEQFF. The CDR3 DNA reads TGTGCCAGTAGACTGGGACTAGCGGGAGTCTATGAGCAGTTCTTC.

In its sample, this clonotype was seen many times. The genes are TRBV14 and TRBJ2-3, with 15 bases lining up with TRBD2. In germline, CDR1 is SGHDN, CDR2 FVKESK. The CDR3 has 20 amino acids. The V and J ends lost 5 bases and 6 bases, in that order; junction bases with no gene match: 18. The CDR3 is CASSSYRSGTSGRLADTQYF. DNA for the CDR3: TGTGCCAGCAGCTCCTATCGTTCAGGGACTAGCGGGAGGTTGGCCGATACGCAGTATTTT.

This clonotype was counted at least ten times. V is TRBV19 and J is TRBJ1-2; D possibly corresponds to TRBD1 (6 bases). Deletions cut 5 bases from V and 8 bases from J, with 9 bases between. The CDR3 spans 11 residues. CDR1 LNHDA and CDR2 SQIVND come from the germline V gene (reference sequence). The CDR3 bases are TGTGCCAGTAGTGGGGGGGGCGGCTACACCTTC. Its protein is CASSGGGGYTF. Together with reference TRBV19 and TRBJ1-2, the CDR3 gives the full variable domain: DGGITQSPKYLFRKEGQNVTLSCEQNLNHDAMYWYRQDPGQGLRLIYYSQIVNDFQKGDIAEGYSVSREKKESFPLTVTSAQKNPTAFYLCASSGGGGYTFGSGTRLTVV.